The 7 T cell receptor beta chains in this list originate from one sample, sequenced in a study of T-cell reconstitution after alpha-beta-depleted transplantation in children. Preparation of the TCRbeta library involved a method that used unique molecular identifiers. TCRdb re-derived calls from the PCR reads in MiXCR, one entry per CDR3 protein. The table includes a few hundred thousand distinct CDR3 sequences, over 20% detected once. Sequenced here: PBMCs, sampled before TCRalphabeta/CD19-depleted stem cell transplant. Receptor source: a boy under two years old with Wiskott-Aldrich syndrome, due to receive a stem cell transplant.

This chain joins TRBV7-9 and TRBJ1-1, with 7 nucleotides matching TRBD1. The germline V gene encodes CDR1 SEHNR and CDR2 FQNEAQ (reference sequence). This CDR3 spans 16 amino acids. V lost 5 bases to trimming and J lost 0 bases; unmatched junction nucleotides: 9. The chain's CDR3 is CASSPGDRTMNTEAFF. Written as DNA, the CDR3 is TGTGCCAGCAGCCCCGGGGACAGAACTATGAACACTGAAGCTTTCTTT.

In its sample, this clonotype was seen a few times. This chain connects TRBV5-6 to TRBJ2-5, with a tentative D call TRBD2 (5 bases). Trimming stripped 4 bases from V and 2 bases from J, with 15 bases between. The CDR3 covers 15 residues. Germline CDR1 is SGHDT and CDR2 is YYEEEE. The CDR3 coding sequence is TGTGCCAGCAGCATAACCGGACTCGTTCAAGAGACCCAGTACTTC. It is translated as CASSITGLVQETQYF.

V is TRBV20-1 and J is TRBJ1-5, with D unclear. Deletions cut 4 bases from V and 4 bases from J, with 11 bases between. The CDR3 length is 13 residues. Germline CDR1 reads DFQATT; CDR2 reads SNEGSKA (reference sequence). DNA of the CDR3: TGCAGTGCTATCAGCAGGCTTAATCAGCCCCAGCATTTT. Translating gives CSAISRLNQPQHF.

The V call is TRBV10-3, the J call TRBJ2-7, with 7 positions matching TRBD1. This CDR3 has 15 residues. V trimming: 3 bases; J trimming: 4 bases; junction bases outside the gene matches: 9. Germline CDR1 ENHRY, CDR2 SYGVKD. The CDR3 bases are TGTGCCATCAGTGACCCCGACAGGGCGCGGTACGAGCAGTACTTC. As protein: CAISDPDRARYEQYF.

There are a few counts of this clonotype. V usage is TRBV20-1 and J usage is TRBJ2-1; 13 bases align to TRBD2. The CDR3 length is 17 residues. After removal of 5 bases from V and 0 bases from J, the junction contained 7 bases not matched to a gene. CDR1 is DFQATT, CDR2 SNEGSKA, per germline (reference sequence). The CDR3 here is CSARGTSGASSYNEQFF. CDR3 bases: TGCAGTGCTCGAGGGACTAGCGGGGCCAGCTCCTACAATGAGCAGTTCTTC.

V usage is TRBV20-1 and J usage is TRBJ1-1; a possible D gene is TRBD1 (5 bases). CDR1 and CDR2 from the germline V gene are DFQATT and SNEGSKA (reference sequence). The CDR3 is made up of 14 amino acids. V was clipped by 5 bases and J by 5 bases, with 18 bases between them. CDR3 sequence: CSARDVRGGTEAFF. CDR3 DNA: TGCAGTGCTCGGGACGTTCGGGGAGGGACTGAAGCTTTCTTT.

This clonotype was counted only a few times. CDR3 nucleotide sequence: TGCGCCAGCACCCAGCGGGAGGAGGGTGAGACCCAGTACTTC. It yields the protein CASTQREEGETQYF. The V call is TRBV5-1, the J call TRBJ2-5, with 9 bases matching TRBD2. J lost 5 bases, V lost 6 bases, and 8 bases had no gene match. The CDR3 is 14 residues long. Germline-derived CDR1 and CDR2 are SGHRS and YFSETQ. The full variable domain, with the rest looked up from reference TRBV5-1 and TRBJ2-5, is KAGVTQTPRYLIKTRGQQVTLSCSPISGHRSVSWYQQTPGQGLQFLFEYFSETQRNKGNFPGRFSGRQFSNSRSEMNVSTLELGDSALYLCASTQREEGETQYFGPGTRLLVL.